The 17 T cell receptor beta chains in this list originate from one sample, sequenced in a study of blood T cell repertoires in COVID-19. Sequencing used immunoSEQ multiplex PCR; TCRdb keeps in-frame clones, though not all of them. The sample has a few hundred thousand clones, about 85% seen once; the top ten hold about 6%. The sample consisted of PBMCs or T cells enriched from blood (not recorded which). The receptors derive from a woman aged 25 to 45 who had recovered from COVID-19.

This clone was observed a single time. V is TRBV7-9 and J is TRBJ2-3; 7 nucleotides match TRBD2. Germline CDR1 SEHNR, CDR2 FQNEAQ (reference sequence). The trim removed 3 bases at V and 4 bases at J, leaving 4 bases unmatched. The CDR3 is 14 residues long. The CDR3 region has the DNA TGTGCCAGCAGCTTGGCGGGGGTGTCAGATACGCAGTATTTT. It translates to CASSLAGVSDTQYF.

CDR3 amino acids: CASRKTVNYGYTF. The CDR3 nucleotides are TGTGCCAGCAGAAAGACAGTTAACTATGGCTACACCTTC. V is TRBV6-5 and J is TRBJ1-2; D is possibly TRBD1 (5 bases). CDR3 length: 13 residues. Trimming left V 6 bases short and J 1 base short, with 9 bases between. Germline V gene sequence: CDR1 MNHEY, CDR2 SVGAGI.

This clone was seen only a few times. The rearrangement links TRBV12-3 or TRBV12-4 to TRBJ1-1; 7 nucleotides agree with TRBD1. The CDR3 runs 13 residues. V was clipped by 6 bases and J by 4 bases; unmatched bases: 5. The CDR3 reads CASSRQGITEAFF. CDR3 DNA: TGTGCCAGCAGCCGACAGGGAATCACTGAAGCTTTCTTT.

J is TRBJ2-1 and V is TRBV7-8, with D unclear. There are 12 residues in the CDR3. Trimming pared 5 bases from V and 8 bases from J, leaving 10 bases between. CDR1 is SGHVS and CDR2 is FQNEAQ in the germline V gene. CDR3 residues: CASSPVIDEQFF. The CDR3 DNA follows: TGTGCCAGCAGCCCGGTAATAGATGAGCAGTTCTTC.

The V call is TRBV5-1, the J call TRBJ1-1; possible D gene TRBD1, 6 bases. The CDR3 has 13 residues. The V and J ends lost 0 bases and 10 bases respectively, with 13 bases between them. The germline V gene has CDR1 SGHRS and CDR2 YFSETQ. This chain's CDR3 is CASSLAGGQGAFF. CDR3 nucleotides: TGCGCCAGCAGCTTGGCGGGGGGCCAGGGAGCTTTCTTT.

The chain employs TRBV7-2 and TRBJ2-3; 8 bases align to TRBD2. The CDR3 is 16 residues long. With V trimmed by 3 bases and J by 2 bases, 7 bases remained unmatched. Germline V CDR1 and CDR2: SGHTA, FQGNSA. The CDR3 DNA reads as TGTGCCAGCAGCTTCGGACTAGCCCGCACCACAGATACGCAGTATTTT. Translated, it gives CASSFGLARTTDTQYF.

This chain uses TRBV5-1 with TRBJ2-2, with 7 positions matching TRBD2. The CDR3 spans 17 residues. Germline V gene lookup returns CDR1 SGHRS and CDR2 YFSETQ. The J segment lost 5 bases and the V segment lost 2 bases, leaving 12 bases of the junction unmatched. The CDR3 loop is CASSFAIAGTQTGELFF. The CDR3 nucleotides read TGCGCCAGCAGCTTTGCAATAGCGGGCACGCAAACCGGGGAGCTGTTTTTT. Full variable domain (outside the CDR3, taken from reference TRBV5-1 and TRBJ2-2): KAGVTQTPRYLIKTRGQQVTLSCSPISGHRSVSWYQQTPGQGLQFLFEYFSETQRNKGNFPGRFSGRQFSNSRSEMNVSTLELGDSALYLCASSFAIAGTQTGELFFGEGSRLTVL.

The J gene is TRBJ1-6, the V gene TRBV30, with TRBD1 matching over 9 bases. The germline gives CDR1 GTSNPN, CDR2 SVGIG (reference sequence). Trimming at V came to 5 bases and at J to 6 bases, leaving 2 bases not matched to a gene. CDR3 size: 13 residues. The DNA of the CDR3 is TGTGCCTGGGGACAGGGGCTTAATTCACCCCTCCACTTT. It codes for CAWGQGLNSPLHF.

V gene TRBV7-8 combines with J gene TRBJ1-2; D possibly corresponds to TRBD1 (5 bases). Germline-derived CDR1 and CDR2 are SGHVS and FQNEAQ. The CDR3 extends over 15 amino acids. V was pared by 3 bases and J by 4 bases, with 15 bases between. The DNA for the CDR3 is TGTGCCAGCAGCTTCCGGACAAACGATCCCTATGGCTACACCTTC. It translates to CASSFRTNDPYGYTF.

A few counts support this clone. The chain uses TRBV30 and TRBJ1-2; 8 bases match TRBD1. V was pared by 1 base and J by 7 bases, with 8 bases of the junction left unmatched. Germline CDR1 is GTSNPN and CDR2 is SVGIG (reference sequence). The length of the CDR3 is 14 residues. DNA of the CDR3: TGTGCCTGGAGTGGAAGGGCAGGGGGCGCTGGCTACACCTTC. Translated: CAWSGRAGGAGYTF.

This rearrangement joins TRBV11-2 to TRBJ2-1; 14 nucleotides agree with TRBD2. CDR3 length: 18 residues. CDR1 SGHAT and CDR2 FQNNGV come from the germline V gene. V lost 3 bases and J lost 8; bases outside the gene matches: 12. CDR3 loop: CASSFDSGLAGGSYEQFF. CDR3 DNA sequence: TGTGCCAGCAGCTTCGACTCCGGACTAGCGGGGGGCAGTTATGAGCAGTTCTTC. Drawing the rest from reference TRBV11-2 and TRBJ2-1, the complete variable domain is EAGVAQSPRYKIIEKRQSVAFWCNPISGHATLYWYQQILGQGPKLLIQFQNNGVVDDSQLPKDRFSAERLKGVDSTLKIQPAKLEDSAVYLCASSFDSGLAGGSYEQFFGPGTRLTVL.

This sequence joins TRBV6-5 and TRBJ2-3, with a possible D match to TRBD1 (5 bases). The CDR3 extends over 14 amino acids. With 3 bases removed from V and 2 bases from J, the gap between germline ends came to 9 bases. Germline CDR1 MNHEY, CDR2 SVGAGI. Written as DNA, the CDR3 is TGTGCCAGCAGTTATGACAGACTCACAGATACGCAGTATTTT. It translates to CASSYDRLTDTQYF.

There are a few counts of this clone. V is TRBV7-3 and J is TRBJ1-1, with D possibly being TRBD1 (6 bases). V lost 7 bases, J lost 1 base, and 10 bases lay in between. The CDR3 is 13 amino acids. Germline CDR1 SGHTA, CDR2 FQGTGA. The chain's CDR3 is CASKTGRNTEAFF. DNA for the CDR3: TGTGCCAGCAAAACAGGGCGGAACACTGAAGCTTTCTTT.

The genes are TRBV11-2 and TRBJ1-2; D gene unclear. Per germline, CDR1 SGHAT and CDR2 FQNNGV. V lost 1 base to trimming and J lost 0 bases, with 6 bases between them. The CDR3 spans 14 residues. The CDR3 loop reads CASSLGATNYGYTF. In DNA, the CDR3 is TGTGCCAGCAGCTTAGGGGCGACTAACTATGGCTACACCTTC.

The chain links TRBV7-2 to TRBJ1-5; D possibly corresponds to TRBD1 (5 bases). CDR1 SGHTA and CDR2 FQGNSA come from the germline V gene. V lost 1 base and J lost 3, with 13 bases in between. The CDR3 is 16 residues long. The CDR3 DNA follows: TGTGCCAGCAGCTTAGGCGGGGGAGGTCACAATCAGCCCCAGCATTTT. Protein product: CASSLGGGGHNQPQHF.

The chain is built from TRBV2 and TRBJ2-1; no firm D call. CDR1 is SNHLY and CDR2 is FYNNEI in the germline V gene. There are 12 residues in the CDR3. V was cut by 7 bases and J by 7 bases, with 11 bases left in between. CDR3 loop: CASKDFTNEQFF. CDR3 in DNA: TGTGCCAGCAAAGACTTTACTAATGAGCAGTTCTTC.

The chain links TRBV3-1 (or the pseudogene TRBV3-2) to TRBJ2-1; unclear D gene. Germline CDR1 reads LGHDT; CDR2 reads YNNKEL (reference sequence). V lost 0 bases and J lost 0, with 6 bases in between. This CDR3 comprises 15 residues. The CDR3 loop reads CASSQEKLSYNEQFF. Written as DNA, the CDR3 is TGTGCCAGCAGCCAAGAGAAGCTCTCCTACAATGAGCAGTTCTTC.